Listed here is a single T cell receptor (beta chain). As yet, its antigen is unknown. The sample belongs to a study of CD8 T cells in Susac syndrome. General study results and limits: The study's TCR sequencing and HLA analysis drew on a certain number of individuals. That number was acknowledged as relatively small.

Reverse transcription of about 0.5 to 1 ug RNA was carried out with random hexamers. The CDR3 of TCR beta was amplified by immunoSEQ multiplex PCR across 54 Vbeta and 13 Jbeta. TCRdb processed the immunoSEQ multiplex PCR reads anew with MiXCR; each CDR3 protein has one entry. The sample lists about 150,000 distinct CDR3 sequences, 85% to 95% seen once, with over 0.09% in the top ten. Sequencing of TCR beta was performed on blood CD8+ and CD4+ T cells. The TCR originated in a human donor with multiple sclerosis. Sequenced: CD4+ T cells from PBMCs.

The CDR3 protein is CASRGPTPDTQYF. The CDR3 DNA sequence: TGTGCCAGCAGGGGACCAACCCCAGATACGCAGTATTTT. This chain links TRBV28 with TRBJ2-3; D is tentatively TRBD1 or TRBD2 (5 bases each). Germline values: CDR1 MDHEN, CDR2 SYDVKM. Trimming pared 6 bases from V and 4 bases from J, leaving 11 bases between. This CDR3 is built from 13 residues. Based on the CDR3 plus reference TRBV28 and TRBJ2-3, the full variable domain is DVKVTQSSRYLVKRTGEKVFLECVQDMDHENMFWYRQDPGLGLRLIYFSYDVKMKEKGDIPEGYSVSREKKERFSLILESASTNQTSMYLCASRGPTPDTQYFGPGTRLTVL.